This T cell receptor (beta chain) was found in a study of HIV-infected patients and healthy controls. Approximately 500 ng RNA was reverse transcribed with alpha and beta constant-region primers. Alpha and beta chain libraries were made separately by chain-specific third strand synthesis with multiplexing indices. The cDNA received a 5' RACE adapter containing a random hexamer plus an SP2 sequencing primer site. TCRdb itself ran the 5' RACE reads through MiXCR, one entry per CDR3 protein. The sample shows 6,100 or so distinct CDR3 sequences, approximately 11% of them seen only once. V shed 5 bases, J shed 4 bases, and the junction held 17 bases outside the gene matches. The CDR3 has 19 residues. Germline CDR1 and CDR2: MNHEY and SVGAGI. By sample share, this clonotype is medium-sized. Its antigen is as yet unknown. General observations from the study: MAIT alpha-chain CDR3s were frequent in healthy controls, depleted in HIV+.

No cell fractionation was done, so the repertoire covers all unsorted peripheral blood T cells. The chain combines TRBV6-5 with TRBJ1-4, with 9 bases aligning to TRBD1. This sequence originates from an adult with HIV infection. Sample: blood, taken before antiretroviral therapy. This CDR3 reads CASSPSPEGQGMGNEKLFF. CDR3 nucleotide sequence: TGTGCCAGCAGTCCCTCTCCCGAGGGACAGGGAATGGGTAATGAAAAACTGTTTTTT.